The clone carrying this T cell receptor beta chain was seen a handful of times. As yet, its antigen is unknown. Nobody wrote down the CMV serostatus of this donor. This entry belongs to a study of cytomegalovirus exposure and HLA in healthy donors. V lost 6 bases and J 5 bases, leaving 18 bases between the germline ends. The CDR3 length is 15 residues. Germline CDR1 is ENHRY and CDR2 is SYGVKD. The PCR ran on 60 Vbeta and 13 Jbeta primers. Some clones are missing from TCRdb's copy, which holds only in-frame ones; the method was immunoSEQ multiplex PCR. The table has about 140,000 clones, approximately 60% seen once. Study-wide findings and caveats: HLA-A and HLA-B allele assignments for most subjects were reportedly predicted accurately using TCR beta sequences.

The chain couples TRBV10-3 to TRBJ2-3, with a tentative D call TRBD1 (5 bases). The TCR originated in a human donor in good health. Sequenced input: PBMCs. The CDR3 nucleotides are TGTGCCATCAGAGTTGGGCAGGGTCCCGAAGATACGCAGTATTTT. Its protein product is CAIRVGQGPEDTQYF.